A selection of T cell receptor beta chains follows, all from one sample in a study of response to subunit inactivated influenza vaccine. In TCRdb, the RT-PCR reads were re-called with MiXCR into one record per CDR3 protein. The profile shows fewer than 750,000 distinct CDR3 sequences, 13% to 15% of them singletons. The starting material was PBMCs from blood, obtained 11 to 12 days after vaccination. Receptors were obtained from a man aged 50 to 59 who received an inactivated influenza vaccine. Each CDR3 is given with its conserved first and last residue. The order of the fields is CDR3 length, V gene, D gene, J gene, clone size, CDR3 protein, CDR3 DNA. D genes are given only for firm matches. Size values are once, few and many counts, or a class for expanded clones, and some rows have none.

>13|TRBV20-1|TRBD1|TRBJ2-7|few
CSAPQGELHEQYF
TGCAGTGCACCCCAGGGGGAGCTCCACGAGCAGTACTTC
>17|TRBV7-2|TRBD1|TRBJ1-2|-
CASSLGTFDRVWYGYTF
TGTGCCAGCAGCTTAGGGACCTTCGACAGGGTGTGGTATGGCTACACCTTC
>15|TRBV6-1|TRBD1|TRBJ2-1|-
CASIEGGTVYNEQFF
TGTGCCAGCATCGAAGGTGGGACAGTGTACAATGAGCAGTTCTTC
>14|TRBV2|TRBD2|TRBJ2-5|-
CASSELTSGETQYF
TGTGCCAGCAGTGAATTAACTAGCGGGGAGACCCAGTACTTC
>16|TRBV9|-|TRBJ1-2|few
CASSVEVGEFGYGYTF
TGTGCCAGCAGCGTAGAGGTGGGGGAGTTCGGCTATGGCTACACCTTC
>16|TRBV6-2/TRBV6-3|TRBD2|TRBJ2-2|few
CASTATSGGYTGELFF
TGTGCCAGTACTGCTACAAGCGGGGGTTACACCGGGGAGCTGTTTTTT
>15|TRBV6-2/TRBV6-3|-|TRBJ2-1|-
CASSYEGRAINEQFF
TGTGCCAGCAGTTACGAGGGGCGGGCGATCAATGAGCAGTTCTTC
>15|TRBV5-1|-|TRBJ1-1|-
CASSLSRGLNTEAFF
TGCGCCAGCAGCTTGTCAAGGGGATTAAACACTGAAGCTTTCTTT
>15|TRBV6-1|TRBD1|TRBJ2-5|-
CASSRTGQGRETQYF
TGTGCCAGCAGCCGCACCGGACAGGGAAGGGAGACCCAGTACTTC
>14|TRBV20-1|-|TRBJ1-1|-
CSARSPVGGTEAFF
TGCAGTGCTAGATCCCCAGTAGGCGGCACTGAAGCTTTCTTT
>16|TRBV7-2|TRBD1|TRBJ2-3|few
CASSTTGTGGTDTQYF
TGTGCCAGCAGCACGACCGGGACAGGGGGCACAGATACGCAGTATTTT
>14|TRBV5-1|TRBD1|TRBJ1-1|-
CASSPGTGTDEAFF
TGCGCCAGCAGCCCCGGGACAGGGACGGATGAAGCTTTCTTT
>14|TRBV19|-|TRBJ1-2|-
CASSGPGRGYGYTF
TGTGCCAGTAGTGGACCGGGCCGGGGCTATGGCTACACCTTC
>14|TRBV7-3|-|TRBJ2-3|few
CASSLTWNADTQYF
TGTGCCAGCAGCTTAACGTGGAACGCAGATACGCAGTATTTT
>17|TRBV5-1|-|TRBJ2-3|once
CASSLGRSSRNTDTQYF
TGCGCCAGCAGCTTGGGTCGGTCTAGCAGGAACACAGATACGCAGTATTTT
>18|TRBV11-2|-|TRBJ2-1|few
CASSLTSALQSSYNEQFF
TGTGCCAGCAGCTTAACCTCTGCCCTGCAGAGCTCCTACAATGAGCAGTTCTTC
>14|TRBV20-1|-|TRBJ1-5|few
CSARGPNSNQPQHF
TGCAGTGCTAGGGGCCCGAATAGCAATCAGCCCCAGCATTTT
>21|TRBV6-2/TRBV6-3|TRBD1|TRBJ1-1|few
CASSYRDISRQGPTGNTEAFF
TGTGCCAGCAGTTACCGGGATATCTCAAGACAGGGCCCGACGGGGAACACTGAAGCTTTCTTT
>15|TRBV15|-|TRBJ2-1|few
CATSSAQGWNNEQFF
TGTGCCACCAGCAGCGCACAGGGTTGGAACAATGAGCAGTTCTTC
>16|TRBV7-6|-|TRBJ2-6|-
CASSLMGVSGANVLTF
TGTGCCAGCAGCTTAATGGGGGTCTCTGGGGCCAACGTCCTGACTTTC
>13|TRBV5-1|-|TRBJ2-3|few
CASSEEGGDTQYF
TGCGCCAGCAGCGAGGAGGGGGGGGATACGCAGTATTTT
>16|TRBV4-2|TRBD2|TRBJ2-3|-
CASSQDPSGSSATQYF
TGTGCCAGCAGCCAAGATCCAAGCGGGAGTTCCGCTACGCAGTATTTT
>13|TRBV2|TRBD1|TRBJ2-3|-
CASKGQGADTQYF
TGTGCCAGCAAGGGACAGGGGGCAGATACGCAGTATTTT
>17|TRBV5-1|TRBD1|TRBJ2-7|few
CASRDEVYRGRWEEQYF
TGCGCCAGCAGAGATGAAGTTTACAGGGGGCGCTGGGAAGAGCAGTACTTC
>16|TRBV24-1|-|TRBJ2-1|many
CATSDYQSVSYNEQFF
TGTGCCACCAGTGACTACCAATCTGTGTCCTACAATGAGCAGTTCTTC
>16|TRBV20-1|-|TRBJ2-1|-
CSARDSPGPTGNEQFF
TGCAGTGCTAGAGATTCCCCGGGACCCACGGGTAATGAGCAGTTCTTC
>13|TRBV6-2/TRBV6-3|-|TRBJ1-1|-
CASSYPDGQVNHF
TGTGCCAGCAGTTACCCGGACGGACAAGTTAACCACTTT
>15|TRBV27|-|TRBJ1-2|few
CASKNAGTAGYGYTF
TGTGCCAGCAAGAATGCCGGGACTGCGGGGTATGGCTACACCTTC
>11|TRBV20-1|-|TRBJ2-7|-
CSAGWGREQYF
TGCAGTGCTGGGTGGGGGCGCGAGCAGTACTTC
>12|TRBV7-2|-|TRBJ2-3|-
CASSPDFDTQYF
TGTGCCAGCAGCCCCGACTTTGATACGCAGTATTTT
>15|TRBV7-2|-|TRBJ2-3|few
CASSLAGDLGLTQYF
TGTGCCAGCAGCTTAGCGGGAGATCTCGGTCTCACGCAGTATTTT
>16|TRBV20-1|TRBD2|TRBJ2-1|-
CSARGLAGGKYNEQFF
TGCAGTGCTAGAGGTCTAGCGGGGGGGAAATACAATGAGCAGTTCTTC
>15|TRBV4-2|-|TRBJ1-5|many
CASSQDRGSNQPQHF
TGTGCCAGCAGCCAAGACAGGGGTAGCAATCAGCCCCAGCATTTT
>12|TRBV7-2|-|TRBJ1-2|many
CASSLDKGGYTF
TGTGCCAGCAGCTTAGATAAGGGGGGCTACACCTTC
>14|TRBV28|-|TRBJ1-4|-
CASSLRVQGEKLFF
TGTGCCAGCAGCCTCCGGGTCCAGGGTGAAAAACTGTTTTTT
>15|TRBV12-3/TRBV12-4|-|TRBJ2-3|few
CASSLAEQGVDTQYF
TGTGCCAGCAGTTTAGCGGAACAGGGAGTAGATACGCAGTATTTT
>16|TRBV7-3|-|TRBJ2-1|few
CASSLSPGASYNEQFF
TGTGCCAGCAGCTTATCCCCGGGGGCCTCCTACAATGAGCAGTTCTTC
>11|TRBV11-2|-|TRBJ2-4|-
CASSAHNIQYF
TGTGCCAGCAGCGCCCATAACATTCAGTACTTC
>14|TRBV6-2/TRBV6-3|TRBD2|TRBJ2-7|few
CASRGLAGRNEQYF
TGTGCCAGCAGAGGACTAGCGGGGAGAAACGAGCAGTACTTC
>12|TRBV14|-|TRBJ2-4|many
CASSPDRNIQYF
TGTGCCAGCAGCCCGGACAGAAACATTCAGTACTTC
>13|TRBV29-1|TRBD1|TRBJ1-1|few
CSVETGSGGEAFF
TGCAGCGTTGAAACGGGGTCAGGGGGTGAAGCTTTCTTT
>19|TRBV5-1|TRBD2|TRBJ2-1|few
CASSPVPPRSGGSYNEQFF
TGCGCCAGCAGCCCTGTCCCACCCCGAAGCGGGGGCTCCTACAATGAGCAGTTCTTC
>15|TRBV5-1|TRBD1|TRBJ2-5|-
CASRATGTRRETQYF
TGCGCCAGCAGAGCGACAGGGACCCGGCGAGAGACCCAGTACTTC
>16|TRBV7-8|-|TRBJ2-7|-
CASSRDTGTSFYEQYF
TGTGCCAGCAGCCGAGACACCGGGACGTCATTCTACGAGCAGTACTTC
>14|TRBV20-1|-|TRBJ1-2|-
CSAKGESGSSGYTF
TGCAGTGCAAAAGGGGAATCAGGGAGTAGTGGCTACACCTTC
>16|TRBV12-3/TRBV12-4|-|TRBJ2-3|few
CASRLGTGLTTDTQYF
TGTGCCAGCAGACTAGGAACTGGCCTGACCACAGATACGCAGTATTTT
>15|TRBV6-2/TRBV6-3|-|TRBJ1-1|few
CASSPERGTVTEAFF
TGTGCCAGCAGCCCGGAACGAGGGACGGTAACTGAAGCTTTCTTT
>16|TRBV7-2|TRBD2|TRBJ2-7|many
CASSPPPSGSSYEQYF
TGTGCCAGCAGCCCGCCCCCTAGCGGTAGCTCCTACGAGCAGTACTTC